Listed below are T cell receptor beta chains from one sample, sequenced in a study of human T cells and chemical hapten exposure. TCRdb re-analysed the RACE reads in MiXCR, keeping a single row per CDR3 protein. Seen here are 75,000 to 90,000 distinct CDR3 sequences, around 7% observed once, and the top ten hold around 1.5%. The material was whole blood, obtained in connection with sensitization to the hapten diphenylcyclopropenone (DPC). The receptor set was obtained from a young woman with alopecia areata. Some clones in this sample may be carry-over from other donors' samples. CDR3s include the opening cysteine and the closing phenylalanine or tryptophan. A D gene is named only where the DNA matches it firmly. Size is stated for part of the rows, as once, few or many counts, or as a class when the clone is expanded.

TRBD1 | TRBJ1-2 | many | TRBV19 | CASSTSGTDYGYTF | TGTGCCAGTAGTACATCCGGGACAGACTATGGCTACACCTTC
TRBD1 | TRBJ1-1 | few | TRBV20-1 | CSAPRQGGNTEAFF | TGCAGTGCACCTAGACAGGGAGGGAACACTGAAGCTTTCTTT
TRBD2 | TRBJ2-3 | - | TRBV6-2/TRBV6-3 | CASSRGGSTDTQYF | TGTGCCAGCAGTCGGGGGGGAAGCACAGATACGCAGTATTTT
- | TRBJ2-7 | few | TRBV7-9 | CASSTGFFNEQYF | TGTGCCAGCAGTACCGGCTTTTTCAACGAGCAGTACTTC
- | TRBJ1-1 | few | TRBV12-3/TRBV12-4 | CASSLDGAEAFF | TGTGCCAGCAGTTTAGATGGAGCTGAAGCTTTCTTT
- | TRBJ2-3 | many | TRBV20-1 | CSASGRTDTQYF | TGCAGTGCTAGTGGCCGCACAGATACGCAGTATTTT
TRBD1 | TRBJ1-2 | many | TRBV29-1 | CSVDRDRSRYTF | TGCAGCGTGGACCGGGACAGGAGCCGCTACACCTTC
- | TRBJ1-5 | few | TRBV5-1 | CASSQGAVGEPQHF | TGCGCCAGCAGCCAAGGGGCGGTCGGCGAGCCCCAGCATTTT
- | TRBJ2-7 | many | TRBV27 | CASSWTQAYEQYF | TGTGCCAGCAGTTGGACACAGGCCTACGAGCAGTACTTC
- | TRBJ1-5 | many | TRBV2 | CASSGGITNQPQHF | TGTGCCAGCAGTGGTGGGATTACAAATCAGCCCCAGCATTTT
- | TRBJ1-5 | few | TRBV20-1 | CSAQLGNQPQHF | TGCAGTGCCCAACTGGGGAATCAGCCCCAGCATTTT
- | TRBJ1-1 | few | TRBV7-8 | CASSLAPRTTVATEAFF | TGTGCCAGCAGCTTAGCCCCTCGAACGACAGTAGCCACTGAAGCTTTCTTT
- | TRBJ1-1 | many | TRBV20-1 | CSASRTEHEAFF | TGCAGTGCTAGTCGGACTGAACATGAAGCTTTCTTT
- | TRBJ2-7 | - | TRBV14 | CASSQLNRDNEQYF | TGTGCCAGCAGCCAGTTAAACCGGGACAACGAGCAGTACTTC
TRBD1 | TRBJ2-2 | few | TRBV29-1 | CSVVTGGFKTGELFF | TGCAGCGTTGTTACAGGGGGCTTCAAAACGGGAGAGCTGTTTTTT
TRBD1 | TRBJ1-1 | few | TRBV29-1 | CSVEDQGAGAFF | TGCAGCGTTGAAGACCAGGGGGCTGGGGCTTTCTTT
- | TRBJ1-1 | few | TRBV29-1 | CSVAWGGIEAFF | TGCAGCGTTGCATGGGGGGGGATTGAAGCTTTCTTT
TRBD2 | TRBJ2-3 | many | TRBV15 | CATSKRVSGATDTQYF | TGTGCCACCAGCAAGAGAGTAAGCGGGGCCACAGATACGCAGTATTTT
TRBD2 | TRBJ2-3 | many | TRBV4-1 | CASGLAGGTDTQYF | TGCGCCAGCGGACTAGCGGGGGGCACAGATACGCAGTATTTT
- | TRBJ2-7 | - | TRBV19 | CASSTLAAPYEQYF | TGTGCCAGTAGTACACTAGCTGCACCCTACGAGCAGTACTTC
TRBD1 | TRBJ1-2 | - | TRBV29-1 | CSAEGVGTGEIRAYGYTF | TGCAGCGCCGAAGGTGTTGGGACAGGAGAAATTCGGGCGTATGGCTACACCTTC
TRBD1 | TRBJ2-5 | - | TRBV6-5 | CASSYDRVETQYF | TGTGCCAGCAGTTACGACAGGGTAGAGACCCAGTACTTC
TRBD1 | TRBJ1-1 | many | TRBV2 | CASSPTGRMNTEAFF | TGTGCCAGCAGCCCGACAGGGAGGATGAACACTGAAGCTTTCTTT
- | TRBJ1-2 | - | TRBV7-9 | CASSPWTRTYGYTF | TGTGCCAGCAGCCCCTGGACCAGAACTTATGGCTACACCTTC